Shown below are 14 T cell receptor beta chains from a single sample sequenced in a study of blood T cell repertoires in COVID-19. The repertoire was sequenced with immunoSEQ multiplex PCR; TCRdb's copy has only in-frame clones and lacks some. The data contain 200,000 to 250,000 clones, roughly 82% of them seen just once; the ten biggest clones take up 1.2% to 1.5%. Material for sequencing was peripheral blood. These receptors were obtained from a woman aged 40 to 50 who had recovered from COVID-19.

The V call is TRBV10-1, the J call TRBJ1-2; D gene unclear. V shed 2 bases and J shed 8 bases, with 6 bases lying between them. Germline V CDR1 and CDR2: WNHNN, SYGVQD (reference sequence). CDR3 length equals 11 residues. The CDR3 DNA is TGCGCCAGCAGTGAGACGGGAGGCTACACCTTC. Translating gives CASSETGGYTF.

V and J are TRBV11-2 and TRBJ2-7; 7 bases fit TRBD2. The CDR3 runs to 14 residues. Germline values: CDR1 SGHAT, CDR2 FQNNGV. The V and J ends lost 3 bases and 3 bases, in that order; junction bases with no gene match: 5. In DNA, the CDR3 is TGTGCCAGCAGCTTTTTGAGGGAGGGCTACGAGCAGTACTTC. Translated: CASSFLREGYEQYF.

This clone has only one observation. Here the CDR3 reads CASSSTNRGNEKLFF. The CDR3 DNA is TGTGCCAGCAGTTCGACGAACAGGGGAAATGAAAAACTGTTTTTT. J is TRBJ1-4 and V is TRBV2; 7 nucleotides line up with TRBD1. The CDR3 is 15 amino acids. Germline lookup yields CDR1 SNHLY and CDR2 FYNNEI. V shed 5 bases, J shed 5 bases, and the junction held 8 bases outside the gene matches.

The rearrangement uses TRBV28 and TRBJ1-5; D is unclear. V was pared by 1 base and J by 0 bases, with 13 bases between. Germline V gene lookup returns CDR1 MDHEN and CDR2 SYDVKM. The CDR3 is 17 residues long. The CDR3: CASSLSANSYSNQPQHF. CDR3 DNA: TGTGCCAGCAGTTTATCGGCCAACAGCTATAGCAATCAGCCCCAGCATTTT.

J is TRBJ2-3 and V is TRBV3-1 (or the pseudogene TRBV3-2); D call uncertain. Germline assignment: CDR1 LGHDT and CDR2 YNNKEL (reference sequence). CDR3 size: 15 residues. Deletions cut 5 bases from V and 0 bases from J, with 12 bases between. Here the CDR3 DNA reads TGTGCCAGCAGCTACTCACTCACTAGCACAGATACGCAGTATTTT. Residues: CASSYSLTSTDTQYF.

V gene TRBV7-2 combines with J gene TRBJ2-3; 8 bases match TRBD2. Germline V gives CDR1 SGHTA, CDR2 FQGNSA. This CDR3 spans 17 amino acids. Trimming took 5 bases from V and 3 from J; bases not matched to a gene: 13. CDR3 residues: CASSIPLTSGGTDTQYF. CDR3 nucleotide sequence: TGTGCCAGCAGCATTCCACTGACGAGCGGGGGAACAGATACGCAGTATTTT.

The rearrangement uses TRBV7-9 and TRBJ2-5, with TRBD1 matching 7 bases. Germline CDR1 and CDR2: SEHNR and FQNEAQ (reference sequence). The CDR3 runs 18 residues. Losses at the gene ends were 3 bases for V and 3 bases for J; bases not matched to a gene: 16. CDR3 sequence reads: CASSFKPGQLFGEETQYF. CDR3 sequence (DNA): TGTGCCAGCAGCTTTAAACCGGGACAGCTTTTTGGGGAAGAGACCCAGTACTTC.

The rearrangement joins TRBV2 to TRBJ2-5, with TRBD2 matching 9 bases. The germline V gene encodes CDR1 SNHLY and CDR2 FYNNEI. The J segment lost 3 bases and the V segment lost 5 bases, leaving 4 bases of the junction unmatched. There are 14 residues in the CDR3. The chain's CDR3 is CASSIRLAEETQYF. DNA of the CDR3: TGTGCCAGCAGTATACGACTAGCGGAAGAGACCCAGTACTTC. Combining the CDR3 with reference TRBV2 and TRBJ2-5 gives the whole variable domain EPEVTQTPSHQVTQMGQEVILRCVPISNHLYFYWYRQILGQKVEFLVSFYNNEISEKSEIFDDQFSVERPDGSNFTLKIRSTKLEDSAMYFCASSIRLAEETQYFGPGTRLLVL.

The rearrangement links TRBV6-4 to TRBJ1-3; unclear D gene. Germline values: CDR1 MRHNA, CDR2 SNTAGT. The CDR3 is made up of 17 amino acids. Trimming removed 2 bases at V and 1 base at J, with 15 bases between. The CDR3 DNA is TGTGCCAGCAGTGACCCGGGGAGTTGGGCGTCTGGAAACACCATATATTTT. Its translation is CASSDPGSWASGNTIYF.

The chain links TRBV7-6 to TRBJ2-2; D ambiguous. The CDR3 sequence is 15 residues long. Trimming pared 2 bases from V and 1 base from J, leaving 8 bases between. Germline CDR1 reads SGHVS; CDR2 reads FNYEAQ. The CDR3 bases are TGTGCCAGCAGCTTATTGAGAGGGAACACCGGGGAGCTGTTTTTT. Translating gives CASSLLRGNTGELFF. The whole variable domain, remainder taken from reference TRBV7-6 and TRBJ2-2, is GAGVSQSPRYKVTKRGQDVALRCDPISGHVSLYWYRQALGQGPEFLTYFNYEAQQDKSGLPNDRFSAERPEGSISTLTIQRTEQRDSAMYRCASSLLRGNTGELFFGEGSRLTVL.

As DNA, the CDR3 is TGTGCCAGCAGGGGGGGATTAAGCAATCAGCCCCAGCATTTT. It translates to CASRGGLSNQPQHF. The chain joins TRBV2 to TRBJ1-5; a possible D gene is TRBD1 (5 bases). The CDR3 totals 14 residues. The V gene's germline CDR1 is SNHLY and CDR2 FYNNEI. Trimming pared 6 bases from V and 1 base from J, leaving 10 bases between.

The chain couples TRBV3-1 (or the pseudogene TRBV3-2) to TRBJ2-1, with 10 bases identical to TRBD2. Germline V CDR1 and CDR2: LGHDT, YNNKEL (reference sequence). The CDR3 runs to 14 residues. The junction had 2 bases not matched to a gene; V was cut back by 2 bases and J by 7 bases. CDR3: CASSQSGGANEQFF. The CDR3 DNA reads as TGTGCCAGCAGCCAAAGCGGGGGGGCAAATGAGCAGTTCTTC.

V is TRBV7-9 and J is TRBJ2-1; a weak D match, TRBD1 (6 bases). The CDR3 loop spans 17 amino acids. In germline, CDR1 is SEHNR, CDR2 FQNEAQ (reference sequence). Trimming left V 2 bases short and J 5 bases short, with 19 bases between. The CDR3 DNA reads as TGTGCCAGCAGCTTAAGGGGGACGCGCCCCAATGACAATGAGCAGTTCTTC. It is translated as CASSLRGTRPNDNEQFF.

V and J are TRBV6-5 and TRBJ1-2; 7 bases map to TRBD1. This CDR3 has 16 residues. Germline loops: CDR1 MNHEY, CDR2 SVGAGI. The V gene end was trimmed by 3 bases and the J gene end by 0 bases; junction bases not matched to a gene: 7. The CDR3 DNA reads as TGTGCCAGCAGTTATGGTAGGGGGCGAACTAACTATGGCTACACCTTC. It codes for CASSYGRGRTNYGYTF.